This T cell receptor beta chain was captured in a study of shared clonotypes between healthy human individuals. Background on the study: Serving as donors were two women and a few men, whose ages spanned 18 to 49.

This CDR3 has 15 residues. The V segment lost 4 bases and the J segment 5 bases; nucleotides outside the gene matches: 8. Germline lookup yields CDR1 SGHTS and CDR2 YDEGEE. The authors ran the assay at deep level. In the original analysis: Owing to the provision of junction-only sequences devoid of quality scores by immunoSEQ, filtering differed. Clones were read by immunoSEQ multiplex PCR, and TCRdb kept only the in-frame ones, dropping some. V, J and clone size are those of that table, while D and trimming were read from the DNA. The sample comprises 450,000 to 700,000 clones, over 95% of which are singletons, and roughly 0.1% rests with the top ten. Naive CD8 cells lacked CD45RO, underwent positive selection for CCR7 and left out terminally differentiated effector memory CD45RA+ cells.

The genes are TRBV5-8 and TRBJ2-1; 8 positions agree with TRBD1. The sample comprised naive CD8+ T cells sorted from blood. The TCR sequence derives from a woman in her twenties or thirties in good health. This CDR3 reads CASSQGARVDNEQFF. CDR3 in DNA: TGTGCCAGCAGCCAGGGGGCGCGGGTCGACAATGAGCAGTTCTTC.